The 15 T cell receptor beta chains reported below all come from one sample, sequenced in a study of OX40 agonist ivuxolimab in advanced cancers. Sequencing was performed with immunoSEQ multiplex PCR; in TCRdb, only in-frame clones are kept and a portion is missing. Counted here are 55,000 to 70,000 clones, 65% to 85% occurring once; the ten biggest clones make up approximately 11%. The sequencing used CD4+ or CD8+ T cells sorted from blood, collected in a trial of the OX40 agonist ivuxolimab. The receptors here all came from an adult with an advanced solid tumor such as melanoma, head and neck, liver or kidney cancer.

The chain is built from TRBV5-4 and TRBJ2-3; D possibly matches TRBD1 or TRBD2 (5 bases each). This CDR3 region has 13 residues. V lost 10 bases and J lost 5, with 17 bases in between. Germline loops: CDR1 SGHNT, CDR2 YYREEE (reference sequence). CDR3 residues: CAGRDPLEDTQYF. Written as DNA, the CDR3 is TGTGCCGGACGGGACCCACTTGAAGATACGCAGTATTTT. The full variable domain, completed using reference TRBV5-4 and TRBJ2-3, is ETGVTQSPTHLIKTRGQQVTLRCSSQSGHNTVSWYQQALGQGPQFIFQYYREEENGRGNFPPRFSGLQFPNYSSELNVNALELDDSALYLCAGRDPLEDTQYFGPGTRLTVL.

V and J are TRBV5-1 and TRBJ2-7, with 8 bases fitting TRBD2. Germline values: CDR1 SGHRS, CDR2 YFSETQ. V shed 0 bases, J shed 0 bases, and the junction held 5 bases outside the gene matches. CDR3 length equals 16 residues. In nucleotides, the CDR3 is TGCGCCAGCAGCTTGGTGGCGGGAGGCAGCTCCTACGAGCAGTACTTC. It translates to CASSLVAGGSSYEQYF.

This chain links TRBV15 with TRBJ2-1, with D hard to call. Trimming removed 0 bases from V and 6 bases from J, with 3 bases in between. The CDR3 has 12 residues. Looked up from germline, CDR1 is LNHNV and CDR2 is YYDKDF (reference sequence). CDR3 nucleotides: TGTGCCACCAGCAGAGAAGGCAATGAGCAGTTCTTC. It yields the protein CATSREGNEQFF.

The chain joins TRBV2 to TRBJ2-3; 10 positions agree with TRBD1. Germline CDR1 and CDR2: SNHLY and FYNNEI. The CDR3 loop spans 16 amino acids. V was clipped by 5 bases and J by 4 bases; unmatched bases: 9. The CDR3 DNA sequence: TGTGCCAGCAGTTCGGGACAGGGGCGGGCATCAGATACGCAGTATTTT. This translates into CASSSGQGRASDTQYF.

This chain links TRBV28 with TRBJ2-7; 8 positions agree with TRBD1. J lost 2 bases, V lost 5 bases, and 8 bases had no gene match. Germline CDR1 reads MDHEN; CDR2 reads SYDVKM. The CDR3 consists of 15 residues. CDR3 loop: CASSTRTGFAYEQYF. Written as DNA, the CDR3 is TGTGCCAGCAGTACCAGGACAGGGTTCGCCTACGAGCAGTACTTC.

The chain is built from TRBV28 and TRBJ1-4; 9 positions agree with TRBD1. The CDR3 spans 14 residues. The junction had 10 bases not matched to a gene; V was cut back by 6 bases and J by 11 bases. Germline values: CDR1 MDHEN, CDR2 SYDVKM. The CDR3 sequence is CASRSNRGLGKLFF. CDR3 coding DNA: TGTGCCAGCAGATCAAACAGGGGGCTGGGGAAACTGTTTTTT.

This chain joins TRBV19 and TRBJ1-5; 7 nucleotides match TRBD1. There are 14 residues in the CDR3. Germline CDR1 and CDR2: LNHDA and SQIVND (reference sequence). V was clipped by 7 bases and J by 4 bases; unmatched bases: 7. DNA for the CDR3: TGTGCCAGTACCCCCCCGGGACAGAATCAGCCCCAGCATTTT. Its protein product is CASTPPGQNQPQHF.

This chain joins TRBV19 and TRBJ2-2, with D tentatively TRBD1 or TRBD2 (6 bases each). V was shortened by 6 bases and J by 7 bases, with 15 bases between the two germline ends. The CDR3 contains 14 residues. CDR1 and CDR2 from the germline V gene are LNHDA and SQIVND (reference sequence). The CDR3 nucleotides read TGTGCCAGTAGGACAGGACTCGGGGGCGGGGAGCTGTTTTTT. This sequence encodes CASRTGLGGGELFF.

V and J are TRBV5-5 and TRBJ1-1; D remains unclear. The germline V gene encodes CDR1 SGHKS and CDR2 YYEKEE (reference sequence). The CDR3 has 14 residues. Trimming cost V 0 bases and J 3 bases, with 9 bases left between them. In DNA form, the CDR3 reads TGTGCCAGCAGCTTGGCCAGGAGGGACACTGAAGCTTTCTTT. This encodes CASSLARRDTEAFF.

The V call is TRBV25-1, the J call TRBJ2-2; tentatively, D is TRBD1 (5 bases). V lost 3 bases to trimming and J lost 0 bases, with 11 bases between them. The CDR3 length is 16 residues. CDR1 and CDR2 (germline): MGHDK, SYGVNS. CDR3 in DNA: TGTGCCAGCAGTGAGCTAAAGGGGACGAACACCGGGGAGCTGTTTTTT. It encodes CASSELKGTNTGELFF.

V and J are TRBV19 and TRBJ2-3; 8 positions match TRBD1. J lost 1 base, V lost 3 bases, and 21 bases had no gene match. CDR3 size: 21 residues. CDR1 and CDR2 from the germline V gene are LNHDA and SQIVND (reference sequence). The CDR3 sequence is CASSMTGVRGGSNIGTDTQYF. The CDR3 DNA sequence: TGTGCCAGTAGTATGACAGGGGTTCGGGGAGGCTCCAATATTGGCACAGATACGCAGTATTTT.

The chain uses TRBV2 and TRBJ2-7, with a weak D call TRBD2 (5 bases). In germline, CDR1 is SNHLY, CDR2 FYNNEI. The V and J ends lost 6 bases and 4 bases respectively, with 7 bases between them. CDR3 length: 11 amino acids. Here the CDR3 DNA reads TGTGCCAGCAGCCTAGCTTACGAGCAGTACGTC. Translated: CASSLAYEQYV.

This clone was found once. The CDR3 DNA reads TGTGCCAGCAGAGGACAGGGGAACACCGGGGAGCTGTTTTTT. It specifies CASRGQGNTGELFF. The V call is TRBV28, the J call TRBJ2-2, with 8 bases lining up with TRBD1. V trimming: 6 bases; J trimming: 1 base; junction bases outside the gene matches: 1. The length of the CDR3 is 14 residues. Germline V CDR1 and CDR2: MDHEN, SYDVKM.

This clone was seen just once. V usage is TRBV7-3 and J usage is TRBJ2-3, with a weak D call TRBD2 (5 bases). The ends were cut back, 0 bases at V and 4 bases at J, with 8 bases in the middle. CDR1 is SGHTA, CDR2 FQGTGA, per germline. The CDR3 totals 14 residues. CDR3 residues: CASSLTGSPDTQYF. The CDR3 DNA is TGTGCCAGCAGCTTAACGGGGAGCCCAGATACGCAGTATTTT.

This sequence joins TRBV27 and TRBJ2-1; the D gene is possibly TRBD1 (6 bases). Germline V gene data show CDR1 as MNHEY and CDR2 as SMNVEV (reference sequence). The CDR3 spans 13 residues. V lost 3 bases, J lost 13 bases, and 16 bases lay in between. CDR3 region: CASSFPDRQYQFF. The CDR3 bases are TGTGCCAGCAGTTTCCCGGACAGACAATATCAGTTCTTC.